This TCR beta chain was sequenced for a study of cytomegalovirus exposure and HLA in healthy donors. For this clone: Its antigen is unidentified.

Study-level findings and limits: HLA restriction was apparent for most CMV-associated TCR beta chains in a later analysis.

The CDR3 has 12 residues. V gave up 5 bases and J gave up 7 bases, with 11 bases separating them. Germline V gene lookup returns CDR1 MNHEY and CDR2 SVGAGI. The PCR ran on 60 Vbeta and 13 Jbeta primers. Assay used: immunoSEQ multiplex PCR; TCRdb lists only in-frame clones, some missing. Of roughly 180,000 clones in the sample, approximately 84% are singletons; the top ten hold roughly 1%. This receptor was taken from a man aged 25 to 40 in good health and CMV-seronegative. The chain carries TRBV6-5 and TRBJ1-1; D not certain. Sequencing was done on a sample of PBMCs. The CDR3 DNA reads as TGTGCCAGCAGTCCTGGGCCCAATGAAGCTTTCTTT. As protein: CASSPGPNEAFF.